The clone carrying this T cell receptor (beta chain) was observed at least ten times. The sample is drawn from a study of T cells in Graves' hyperthyroidism and ophthalmopathy. Study information: Peripheral blood collection took place at initial diagnosis, before any treatment.

The TCR beta CDR3 regions underwent amplification using RNA transcripts as the source. First-round RT-PCR of the TCR CDR3 relied on the HTBI primer set. TCRdb re-analysed the multiplex PCR reads in MiXCR, keeping a single row per CDR3 protein. The sample consists of 250,000 to 350,000 distinct CDR3 sequences, 16% of them appearing once. This sample holds PBMCs from about 10 ml fresh peripheral blood. Unmatched junction bases numbered 10, after V lost 7 bases and J lost 7 bases. Germline CDR1 reads MDHEN; CDR2 reads SYDVKM. This CDR3 comprises 15 residues. The origin of this receptor is a man aged 30 to 39 with Graves' hyperthyroidism. This chain links TRBV28 with TRBJ2-3; 11 positions agree with TRBD1. Specimen: blood. The CDR3 DNA follows: TGTGCCAGCACCGGACAGGGGGCTATCGGAAATACGCAGTATTTT. Its translation: CASTGQGAIGNTQYF.